These T cell receptor beta chains were read from a single sample in a study of blood T cells in healthy people across ages. TCRdb reprocessed the 5' RACE reads via MiXCR and lists one record per CDR3 protein. The sample includes more than 600,000 distinct CDR3 sequences, roughly 25% of them seen just once. These data were also reused for a study on T cells of mothers and their children.

The sample comprised blood. The source of these receptors is a boy aged 10-17 years in good health. Each CDR3 is given with its conserved first and last residue. D genes are given only for firm matches. Size tells how often a clone was seen (once, few, many) or the class of an expanded clone, and some rows leave it out.

-,TRBJ1-6,TRBV5-1,-,TGCGCCAGCAGCTTCGACAGGTATAATTCACCCCTCCACTTT,CASSFDRYNSPLHF
-,TRBJ1-2,TRBV12-3/TRBV12-4,TRBD1,TGTGCCAGCAGTTTCACAGGGGTAGGCTACACCTTC,CASSFTGVGYTF
-,TRBJ2-1,TRBV5-1,-,TGCGCCAGTATGGACGGGAGCTCCTACAATGAGCAGTTCTTC,CASMDGSSYNEQFF
-,TRBJ2-5,TRBV10-3,-,TGTGCCATCACCGAAAACGGTATCGGGATGGAGTTCTTC,CAITENGIGMEFF
-,TRBJ2-3,TRBV24-1,-,TGTGCCACCAGTGATTTCCCAGGAGCTTGGGGACCAGTGATCACAGATACGCAGTATTTT,CATSDFPGAWGPVITDTQYF
-,TRBJ1-1,TRBV6-1,-,TGTGCCAGCAGTGCCTTTGGGAGGGGCGCCCCTGAAGCTTTCTTT,CASSAFGRGAPEAFF
few,TRBJ2-2,TRBV9,-,TGTGCCAGCAGCACCCCGTGGGGGGAGCTGTTTTTT,CASSTPWGELFF
few,TRBJ2-5,TRBV11-3,-,TGTGCCAGCAGCTTAAGGTTGGAGACCCAGTACTTC,CASSLRLETQYF
-,TRBJ2-1,TRBV6-2/TRBV6-3,TRBD1,TGTGCCAGCAGTTCCCGACAGGGTCGCTCCTACAATGAGCAGTTCTTC,CASSSRQGRSYNEQFF
-,TRBJ2-7,TRBV3-1,-,TGTGCCAGCAGCCCCGCTCTGGGCCCGGTTTTGGCGACGGACTACGAGCAGTACTTC,CASSPALGPVLATDYEQYF